Below, 25 T cell receptor beta chains from the same sample are listed, as sequenced in a study of human T cells and chemical hapten exposure. TCRdb called the RACE reads again in MiXCR, with one record for every CDR3 protein. This table has 300,000 to 450,000 distinct CDR3 sequences, 4% to 6% appearing once. Described time point: pre-sensitization, week 0. Treatment here: therapeutic diphenylcyclopropenone sensitization with weekly scalp DPC. Sequencing used whole blood, obtained in connection with sensitization to the hapten diphenylcyclopropenone (DPC). These TCRs come from a woman aged 45-60 years with alopecia areata. Some clones in this sample may be carry-over from other donors' samples.

This clonotype showed up many times. The chain uses TRBV19 and TRBJ2-2, with D perhaps matching TRBD2 (6 bases). The CDR3 contains 15 residues. Per germline, CDR1 LNHDA and CDR2 SQIVND (reference sequence). V lost 7 bases to trimming and J lost 3 bases, with 15 bases between them. CDR3 protein: CASTNPRDYTGELFF. CDR3 in DNA: TGTGCCAGTACGAACCCCAGGGACTACACCGGGGAGCTGTTTTTT.

This clonotype was seen at least ten times. The chain carries TRBV5-4 and TRBJ2-3, with 12 bases identical to TRBD2. The V gene end was trimmed by 4 bases and the J gene end by 5 bases; junction bases not matched to a gene: 11. The CDR3 is 17 amino acids. Germline CDR1 and CDR2: SGHNT and YYREEE (reference sequence). The CDR3 reads CASSTRTSGTGRDTQYF. The CDR3 coding sequence is TGTGCCAGCAGCACCAGGACTAGCGGGACGGGGAGAGATACGCAGTATTTT. Based on the CDR3 plus reference TRBV5-4 and TRBJ2-3, the full variable domain is ETGVTQSPTHLIKTRGQQVTLRCSSQSGHNTVSWYQQALGQGPQFIFQYYREEENGRGNFPPRFSGLQFPNYSSELNVNALELDDSALYLCASSTRTSGTGRDTQYFGPGTRLTVL.

This clonotype was seen ten or more times. The chain is built from TRBV7-7 and TRBJ2-1; 15 bases align to TRBD2. Germline values: CDR1 SSHAT, CDR2 FNYEAQ (reference sequence). There are 14 residues in the CDR3. Unmatched junction bases numbered 5, after V lost 7 bases and J lost 10 bases. The CDR3 region has the DNA TGTGCCAGCACCCCCGGACTAGCGGGAGGGGAGCAGTTCTTC. Translating gives CASTPGLAGGEQFF.

Many counts were recorded for this clonotype. V gene TRBV15 combines with J gene TRBJ2-7; TRBD1 might be the D (5 bases). The CDR3 has 16 amino acids. Germline-derived CDR1 and CDR2 are LNHNV and YYDKDF (reference sequence). Trimming cost V 3 bases and J 5 bases, with 20 bases left between them. CDR3: CATSSSKGIRVHEQYF. The CDR3 region has the DNA TGTGCCACCAGCAGCTCTAAGGGGATCCGCGTCCACGAGCAGTACTTC.

This chain joins TRBV4-2 and TRBJ1-6; D possibly corresponds to TRBD1 (6 bases). The ends were cut back, 4 bases at V and 5 bases at J, with 15 bases in the middle. This CDR3 comprises 16 residues. CDR1 LGHNA and CDR2 YNFKEQ come from the germline V gene. The CDR3 protein is CASSPKSGEDNSPLHF. CDR3 DNA sequence: TGTGCCAGCAGCCCAAAATCAGGGGAGGATAATTCACCCCTCCACTTT.

This rearrangement joins TRBV21-1 to TRBJ2-3; the table gives TRBD1 as D, unverified against the DNA. TRBV21-1 counts as a pseudogene. The CDR3 runs to 14 residues. The CDR3 loop is CASSPRQGQHTQYF. CDR3 coding DNA: TGTGCCAGCAGCCCCCGACAGGGACAACATACGCAGTATTTT.

This clonotype was seen repeatedly, ten times or more. The genes are TRBV12-3 or TRBV12-4 and TRBJ2-7; a possible D gene is TRBD1 (7 bases). There are 14 residues in the CDR3. Trimming took off 2 bases at V and 3 bases at J, with 11 bases between the two ends. The CDR3 DNA follows: TGTGCCAGCAGTTTATACAGGGGAGGCTACGAGCAGTACTTC. Protein: CASSLYRGGYEQYF.

This clonotype was recorded at least ten times. This chain links TRBV10-3 with TRBJ1-5; 8 nucleotides align to TRBD1. Germline trimming cut 5 bases from V and 4 bases from J; bases unmatched to any gene: 4. The CDR3 is 14 amino acids. CDR1 and CDR2 (germline): ENHRY, SYGVKD. The CDR3 DNA reads TGTGCCATCAGTCGGGACAGGATTAATCAGCCCCAGCATTTT. It codes for CAISRDRINQPQHF.

This clonotype was seen a handful of times. In DNA form, the CDR3 reads TGTGCCAGCAGCCAAGATGTCACAAACAATGAGCAGTTCTTC. It encodes CASSQDVTNNEQFF. The gene calls are TRBV3-1 and TRBJ2-1; D not resolved. CDR1 and CDR2 (germline): LGHDT, YNNKEL (reference sequence). V was pared by 0 bases and J by 5 bases, with 8 bases between. The CDR3 is 14 residues long.

Only a few counts were recorded for this clonotype. V gene TRBV20-1 combines with J gene TRBJ1-1; D is possibly TRBD1 (6 bases). The CDR3 contains 12 residues. Trimming removed 4 bases from V and 4 bases from J, with 10 bases in between. CDR1 is DFQATT, CDR2 SNEGSKA, per germline (reference sequence). The CDR3 DNA reads TGCAGTGCTAAACAGGGACCCACTGAAGCTTTCTTT. Its protein is CSAKQGPTEAFF.

This clonotype occurred many times. The rearrangement links TRBV6-2 or TRBV6-3 to TRBJ2-7; 9 nucleotides agree with TRBD1. CDR3 length: 15 residues. The V and J ends lost 2 bases and 2 bases, in that order; junction bases with no gene match: 4. Germline-derived CDR1 and CDR2 are MNHEY and SVGEGT. The CDR3 loop is CASSYPRTGAYEQYF. The CDR3 DNA follows: TGTGCCAGCAGTTACCCGCGGACAGGGGCCTACGAGCAGTACTTC.

V and J are TRBV7-7 and TRBJ2-5; TRBD1 agrees at 8 bases. The length of the CDR3 is 14 residues. The junction had 7 bases not matched to a gene; V was cut back by 5 bases and J by 5 bases. Germline V gene data show CDR1 as SSHAT and CDR2 as FNYEAQ (reference sequence). Written as DNA, the CDR3 is TGTGCCAGCAGCAAAACGACAGGGGATGAGACCCAGTACTTC. Protein product: CASSKTTGDETQYF.

This clonotype has a count of ten or more. This rearrangement joins TRBV20-1 to TRBJ2-7, with 7 positions matching TRBD1. This CDR3 is built from 13 residues. Germline V gives CDR1 DFQATT, CDR2 SNEGSKA (reference sequence). J was trimmed by 2 bases and V by 3 bases; bases with no gene match: 4. The CDR3 is CSASTGQAYEQYF. CDR3 DNA: TGCAGTGCTAGTACCGGACAGGCCTACGAGCAGTACTTC.

This clonotype occurred many times. The chain recombines TRBV6-5 with TRBJ2-2; D may be TRBD1 or TRBD2 (6 bases each). Trimming left V 5 bases short and J 3 bases short, with 13 bases between. The CDR3 spans 15 residues. Germline V gene lookup returns CDR1 MNHEY and CDR2 SVGAGI. The CDR3 DNA sequence: TGTGCCAGCAGTATCTGGGGGGCCTACACCGGGGAGCTGTTTTTT. Residues: CASSIWGAYTGELFF.

This clonotype has a count of ten or more. The chain uses TRBV6-1 and TRBJ1-1; unclear D gene. The CDR3 loop spans 15 amino acids. V was shortened by 6 bases and J by 7 bases, with 21 bases between the two germline ends. CDR1 and CDR2 (germline): MNHNS, SASEGT. As DNA, the CDR3 is TGTGCCAGCAGCTTACGACACGGAGAGTTTTATGAAGCTTTCTTT. Its protein product is CASSLRHGEFYEAFF.

This clonotype was recorded at least ten times. The rearrangement links TRBV2 to TRBJ2-7, with unresolved D. The ends were cut back, 0 bases at V and 6 bases at J, with 6 bases in the middle. CDR3 length: 12 residues. The germline gives CDR1 SNHLY, CDR2 FYNNEI. The CDR3 nucleotides are TGTGCCAGCAGTGAAGCGGCGGCCGAGCAGTACTTC. This gives the protein CASSEAAAEQYF.

In this sample, this clonotype turned up a few times. CDR3 nucleotides: TGCAGCGTTGCGTTACGGCTAGCTAACTATGGCTACACCTTC. Its translation is CSVALRLANYGYTF. The chain carries TRBV29-1 and TRBJ1-2; D unclear. V gave up 4 bases and J gave up 0 bases, with 12 bases separating them. The CDR3 runs to 14 residues. Germline CDR1 is SQVTM and CDR2 is ANQGSEA. Full variable domain (rest looked up from reference TRBV29-1 and TRBJ1-2): SAVISQKPSRDICQRGTSLTIQCQVDSQVTMMFWYRQQPGQSLTLIATANQGSEATYESGFVIDKFPISRPNLTFSTLTVSNMSPEDSSIYLCSVALRLANYGYTFGSGTRLTVV.

In this sample, this clonotype turned up a few times. The chain combines TRBV7-9 with TRBJ1-4, with 7 bases that match TRBD1. J was trimmed by 5 bases and V by 5 bases; bases with no gene match: 8. This CDR3 spans 15 amino acids. Germline CDR1 reads SEHNR; CDR2 reads FQNEAQ (reference sequence). The CDR3 DNA is TGTGCCAGCAGCACGGAGACAGGGACGAATGAAAAACTGTTTTTT. It encodes CASSTETGTNEKLFF.

In its sample, this clonotype was seen a few times. The chain has TRBV27 and TRBJ2-1; 12 nucleotides align to TRBD2. The V gene's germline CDR1 is MNHEY and CDR2 SMNVEV (reference sequence). Trimming took 5 bases from V and 8 from J; bases not matched to a gene: 4. The CDR3 sequence is 14 residues long. The CDR3: CASSGLAGRDEQFF. In DNA form, the CDR3 reads TGTGCCAGCAGTGGACTAGCGGGGAGGGATGAGCAGTTCTTC.

The chain carries TRBV5-6 and TRBJ2-1; TRBD2 is a possible D gene (6 bases). The germline V gene encodes CDR1 SGHDT and CDR2 YYEEEE. Trimming shortened V by 0 bases and J by 5 bases, and 9 bases separated the two germline ends. The CDR3 is 14 amino acids. The CDR3 is CASSLVEGNNEQFF. For the CDR3, the DNA is TGTGCCAGCAGCTTGGTGGAGGGTAACAATGAGCAGTTCTTC.

This clonotype turned up a few times. The chain is built from TRBV19 and TRBJ1-2; 11 bases map to TRBD1. This CDR3 comprises 14 residues. Germline assignment: CDR1 LNHDA and CDR2 SQIVND (reference sequence). V was pared by 7 bases and J by 7 bases, with 8 bases of the junction left unmatched. CDR3 region: CASTRTGGSGGYTF. The DNA of the CDR3 is TGTGCCAGTACCCGGACAGGGGGCTCAGGTGGCTACACCTTC.

This clonotype was seen a handful of times. The chain joins TRBV7-8 to TRBJ1-6, with a tentative D call TRBD1 (6 bases). There are 16 residues in the CDR3. V lost 2 bases to trimming and J lost 2 bases, with 10 bases between them. CDR1 is SGHVS, CDR2 FQNEAQ, per germline. For the CDR3, the DNA is TGTGCCAGCAGCTTAACGGGGGGCACCTATAATTCACCCCTCCACTTT. Its protein product is CASSLTGGTYNSPLHF.

This clonotype has at least ten counts. CDR3 sequence: CASSLGQGRNTEAFF. CDR3 DNA sequence: TGTGCCAGCAGTTTAGGACAGGGAAGGAACACTGAAGCTTTCTTT. This chain joins TRBV27 and TRBJ1-1; 8 bases map to TRBD1. The CDR3 runs to 15 residues. CDR1 and CDR2 (germline): MNHEY, SMNVEV (reference sequence). Trimming cost V 2 bases and J 1 base; bases outside gene matches: 3.

This clonotype has at least ten counts. The rearrangement uses TRBV20-1 and TRBJ1-2, with 9 bases that match TRBD1. The CDR3 is 15 amino acids. The V gene end was trimmed by 5 bases and the J gene end by 4 bases; junction bases not matched to a gene: 11. Germline assignment: CDR1 DFQATT and CDR2 SNEGSKA (reference sequence). In DNA form, the CDR3 reads TGCAGTGCTCCCGGGACAGGGAGGCGGGGCTATGGCTACACCTTC. Protein sequence: CSAPGTGRRGYGYTF.

This clonotype appeared many times. The rearrangement links TRBV7-9 to TRBJ1-2, with 7 bases matching TRBD1. Germline CDR1 SEHNR, CDR2 FQNEAQ (reference sequence). J gave up 4 bases and V 0 bases, and 8 bases lay outside the gene matches. The CDR3 is 16 residues long. The CDR3 region is CASSLAVEGAAYGYTF. The CDR3 DNA reads TGTGCCAGCAGCTTAGCGGTGGAGGGGGCTGCCTATGGCTACACCTTC.